These 26 T cell receptor beta chains share one sample of origin, sequenced in a study of control samples from healthy donors and cancer patients. Some clones are missing from TCRdb's copy, which holds only in-frame ones; the method was immunoSEQ multiplex PCR. The sample yields tens of thousands of clones, roughly 90% seen once. The specimen sequenced was blood. The source is a woman in her forties or fifties in good health.

The gene calls are TRBV5-1 and TRBJ2-1, with D perhaps matching TRBD2 (6 bases). Germline CDR1 is SGHRS and CDR2 is YFSETQ. The CDR3 is made up of 14 amino acids. Trimming took 1 base from V and 5 from J, leaving 10 bases between them. The CDR3 DNA sequence: TGCGCCAGCAGCTTGACGGCGGGAAACAATGAGCAGTTCTTC. It translates to CASSLTAGNNEQFF.

V and J are TRBV19 and TRBJ2-5, with a possible D match to TRBD1 (6 bases). The CDR3 sequence is 13 residues long. The V end lost 2 bases, the J end lost 5 bases, and 9 bases lay between the germline ends. From germline, CDR1 is LNHDA and CDR2 SQIVND (reference sequence). The CDR3 here is CASSISGVETQYF. The CDR3 coding sequence is TGTGCCAGTAGTATATCAGGGGTTGAGACCCAGTACTTC.

The chain uses TRBV29-1 and TRBJ1-4, with 10 bases aligning to TRBD1. This CDR3 spans 14 amino acids. The trim removed 6 bases at V and 4 bases at J, leaving 5 bases unmatched. In germline, CDR1 is SQVTM, CDR2 ANQGSEA. Here the CDR3 reads CSVTGGDGNEKLFF. The CDR3 DNA follows: TGCAGCGTGACAGGGGGCGACGGTAATGAAAAACTGTTTTTT.

The chain links TRBV18 to TRBJ2-1, with a weak D call TRBD2 (5 bases). This CDR3 spans 16 amino acids. Per germline, CDR1 KGHSH and CDR2 LQKENI. V was cut by 3 bases and J by 0 bases, with 12 bases left in between. The CDR3 sequence: CASSPMTTLSYNEQFF. The CDR3 bases are TGTGCCAGCTCACCGATGACTACCCTCTCCTACAATGAGCAGTTCTTC.

The chain couples TRBV9 to TRBJ2-5; possibly TRBD1 or TRBD2 for D (5 bases each). Trimming removed 2 bases from V and 1 base from J, with 12 bases in between. CDR1 is SGDLS and CDR2 is YYNGEE in the germline V gene. CDR3 length: 15 amino acids. As DNA, the CDR3 is TGTGCCAGCAGCGTCGGGGCCCATCCCCAAGAGACCCAGTACTTC. The encoded protein is CASSVGAHPQETQYF.

This rearrangement joins TRBV12-3 or TRBV12-4 to TRBJ2-7, with D tentatively TRBD2 (5 bases). Trimming removed 7 bases from V and 1 base from J, with 11 bases in between. This CDR3 has 13 amino acids. The CDR3 is CASKSGSSYEQYF. The CDR3 nucleotides read TGTGCCAGCAAAAGCGGATCTTCCTACGAGCAGTACTTC.

This clone was seen a single time. The chain carries TRBV24-1 and TRBJ2-7, with a possible D match to TRBD2 (6 bases). This CDR3 region has 14 residues. Germline-derived CDR1 and CDR2 are KGHDR and SFDVKD. V was shortened by 3 bases and J by 7 bases, with 15 bases between the two germline ends. The CDR3 sequence is CATSDRGGIDEQYF. In nucleotides, the CDR3 is TGTGCCACCAGTGATAGGGGAGGCATCGATGAGCAGTACTTC.

In its sample, this clone was seen once. This chain uses TRBV29-1 with TRBJ1-3, with D possibly matching TRBD1 (6 bases). This CDR3 has 14 amino acids. Deletions cut 6 bases from V and 4 bases from J, with 16 bases between. The germline CDR1 and CDR2 sequences are SQVTM and ANQGSEA. This chain's CDR3 is CSVAAGAAGNTIYF. The CDR3 DNA is TGCAGCGTGGCGGCAGGGGCGGCCGGAAACACCATATATTTT. Full variable domain (rest looked up from reference TRBV29-1 and TRBJ1-3): SAVISQKPSRDICQRGTSLTIQCQVDSQVTMMFWYRQQPGQSLTLIATANQGSEATYESGFVIDKFPISRPNLTFSTLTVSNMSPEDSSIYLCSVAAGAAGNTIYFGEGSWLTVV.

CDR3 amino acids: CAWSGGGNQPQHF. In nucleotides, the CDR3 is TGTGCCTGGAGTGGGGGGGGTAATCAGCCCCAGCATTTT. The V call is TRBV30, the J call TRBJ1-5, with D perhaps TRBD1 (5 bases). The CDR3 is 13 amino acids. Trimming took off 1 base at V and 4 bases at J, with 8 bases between the two ends. CDR1 is GTSNPN and CDR2 is SVGIG in the germline V gene (reference sequence).

J is TRBJ2-5 and V is TRBV5-1; D gene uncertain. V was clipped by 0 bases and J by 1 base, with 10 bases between them. Germline CDR1 is SGHRS and CDR2 is YFSETQ. The CDR3 is 15 amino acids. CDR3 protein: CASSLVNLVQETQYF. The DNA of the CDR3 is TGCGCCAGCAGCTTGGTAAACCTCGTCCAAGAGACCCAGTACTTC. Combining the CDR3 with reference TRBV5-1 and TRBJ2-5 gives the whole variable domain KAGVTQTPRYLIKTRGQQVTLSCSPISGHRSVSWYQQTPGQGLQFLFEYFSETQRNKGNFPGRFSGRQFSNSRSEMNVSTLELGDSALYLCASSLVNLVQETQYFGPGTRLLVL.

The chain joins TRBV11-2 to TRBJ1-1; possibly TRBD1 for D (5 bases). Germline V gives CDR1 SGHAT, CDR2 FQNNGV. There are 14 residues in the CDR3. V lost 1 base to trimming and J lost 1 base, with 7 bases between them. The CDR3: CASSLGGTNTEAFF. Written as DNA, the CDR3 is TGTGCCAGCAGCTTAGGAGGGACGAACACTGAAGCTTTCTTT.

This chain joins TRBV19 and TRBJ2-4, with D tentatively TRBD1 (6 bases). CDR1 is LNHDA and CDR2 is SQIVND in the germline V gene (reference sequence). V shed 0 bases and J shed 12 bases, with 15 bases lying between them. CDR3 length equals 14 residues. The CDR3 here is CASSIDNRAETQYF. Written as DNA, the CDR3 is TGTGCCAGTAGTATAGATAACAGGGCTGAGACTCAGTACTTC.

The chain is built from TRBV6-1 and TRBJ2-5, with D possibly being TRBD1 (5 bases). Germline CDR1 is MNHNS and CDR2 is SASEGT. The V end lost 2 bases, the J end lost 2 bases, and 12 bases lay between the germline ends. The CDR3 runs 15 residues. The CDR3 DNA is TGTGCCAGCAGTGAACTGGGGCCACGTCAAGAGACCCAGTACTTC. It yields the protein CASSELGPRQETQYF.

CDR3 amino acids: CASSQMGPRLAGRGYEQYF. CDR3 nucleotide sequence: TGTGCCAGCAGCCAAATGGGACCCCGATTAGCGGGGAGGGGCTACGAGCAGTACTTC. The chain recombines TRBV7-9 with TRBJ2-7; the match to TRBD2 covers 8 bases. The germline gives CDR1 SEHNR, CDR2 FQNEAQ (reference sequence). V dropped 5 bases and J dropped 3; count of bases not matched to a gene: 21. The CDR3 runs 19 residues.

V and J are TRBV24-1 and TRBJ1-5; TRBD1 matches 7 bases. The germline V gene has CDR1 KGHDR and CDR2 SFDVKD. The CDR3 contains 14 residues. Losses at the gene ends were 5 bases for V and 4 bases for J; bases not matched to a gene: 4. CDR3 bases: TGTGCCACCAGTGCGGCAGGGGGGAATCAGCCCCAGCATTTT. It translates to CATSAAGGNQPQHF.

This chain uses TRBV12-3 or TRBV12-4 with TRBJ2-1; no clear D. The CDR3 loop spans 13 amino acids. The V end lost 7 bases, the J end lost 7 bases, and 14 bases lay between the germline ends. CDR3 in amino acids: CASTPGRLNEQFF. The CDR3 DNA follows: TGTGCCAGCACCCCGGGCCGTTTGAATGAGCAGTTCTTC.

This clone was detected a few times. The V gene is TRBV6-5, the J gene TRBJ2-2; TRBD1 is a possible D gene (6 bases). The germline V gene encodes CDR1 MNHEY and CDR2 SVGAGI. The germline V and J ends were trimmed by 8 bases and 1 base, with 14 bases remaining between them. The CDR3 sequence is 15 residues long. CDR3 in DNA: TGTGCCAGCCGAAAACCGGGACAGAACACCGGGGAGCTGTTTTTT. It specifies CASRKPGQNTGELFF.

The rearrangement links TRBV28 to TRBJ1-3; D uncertain. CDR3 size: 15 residues. From germline, CDR1 is MDHEN and CDR2 SYDVKM. The V and J ends lost 8 bases and 2 bases respectively, with 16 bases between them. Written as DNA, the CDR3 is TGTGCCAGCGCCCCCGACCTCGGAGCTGGAAACACCATATATTTT. Its translation: CASAPDLGAGNTIYF.

The V gene is TRBV11-2, the J gene TRBJ1-3; D call uncertain. The CDR3 contains 15 residues. V was trimmed by 0 bases and J by 0 bases, leaving 6 bases between them. CDR1 is SGHAT, CDR2 FQNNGV, per germline. CDR3 nucleotide sequence: TGTGCCAGCAGCTTAGAGGGGAACTCTGGAAACACCATATATTTT. Protein sequence: CASSLEGNSGNTIYF.

V and J are TRBV18 and TRBJ2-2; D tentatively reads TRBD1 or TRBD2 (5 bases each). This CDR3 contains 15 residues. In germline, CDR1 is KGHSH, CDR2 LQKENI. V was clipped by 4 bases and J by 5 bases, with 14 bases between them. The CDR3 sequence: CASSLGHSGTGELFF. The DNA of the CDR3 is TGTGCCAGCTCACTCGGACACTCGGGAACCGGGGAGCTGTTTTTT.

The chain has TRBV9 and TRBJ2-7; 11 nucleotides match TRBD2. CDR1 and CDR2 (germline): SGDLS, YYNGEE. Trimming took 4 bases from V and 1 from J; bases not matched to a gene: 7. This CDR3 is built from 16 residues. The CDR3 nucleotides read TGTGCCAGCAGCCCTCGAGGGACTAGCGGTTCCTACGAGCAGTACTTC. This gives the protein CASSPRGTSGSYEQYF.

V and J are TRBV6-6 and TRBJ1-3, with 7 positions matching TRBD1. J gave up 3 bases and V 4 bases, and 6 bases lay outside the gene matches. The CDR3 has 15 residues. CDR1 is MNHNY and CDR2 is SVGAGI in the germline V gene (reference sequence). CDR3: CASSSRQGIGNTIYF. In nucleotides, the CDR3 is TGTGCCAGCAGTTCCAGACAGGGTATTGGAAACACCATATATTTT.

The V call is TRBV11-2, the J call TRBJ2-7, with 11 bases identical to TRBD2. The V segment lost 1 base and the J segment 3 bases; nucleotides outside the gene matches: 8. The CDR3 has 17 amino acids. Germline CDR1 is SGHAT and CDR2 is FQNNGV. The CDR3 region has the DNA TGTGCCAGCAGCTTAGGTGGAGGCGGGACTAGCGGCTACGAGCAGTACTTC. Its translation: CASSLGGGGTSGYEQYF.

The gene calls are TRBV9 and TRBJ2-1; D is uncertain. Germline CDR1 reads SGDLS; CDR2 reads YYNGEE. This CDR3 contains 13 residues. With 0 bases removed from V and 7 bases from J, the gap between germline ends came to 8 bases. The chain's CDR3 is CASSVAVGNEQFF. The CDR3, as DNA: TGTGCCAGCAGCGTAGCTGTGGGGAATGAGCAGTTCTTC.

The CDR3 sequence: CATSRDLGTQYF. The CDR3, as DNA: TGTGCCACCAGCAGAGATCTCGGGACCCAGTACTTC. J is TRBJ2-5 and V is TRBV15; no clear D. Germline loops: CDR1 LNHNV, CDR2 YYDKDF (reference sequence). V was trimmed by 0 bases and J by 7 bases, leaving 6 bases between them. The CDR3 is 12 amino acids. Full variable domain (outside the CDR3, taken from reference TRBV15 and TRBJ2-5): DAMVIQNPRYQVTQFGKPVTLSCSQTLNHNVMYWYQQKSSQAPKLLFHYYDKDFNNEADTPDNFQSRRPNTSFCFLDIRSPGLGDTAMYLCATSRDLGTQYFGPGTRLLVL.

Remarks on this clone: Other DNA sequences from this sample encode an identical CDR3 as well. The CDR3 here is CASSEGTYEQYF. CDR3 coding DNA: TGTGCCAGCTCTGAGGGGACCTACGAGCAGTACTTC. The chain uses TRBV6-5 and TRBJ2-7, with D perhaps matching TRBD1 or TRBD2 (5 bases each). The V gene's germline CDR1 is MNHEY and CDR2 SVGAGI. The CDR3 covers 12 residues. V gave up 8 bases and J gave up 2 bases, with 10 bases separating them.